A selection of T cell receptor beta chains follows, all from one sample in a study of T cells after yellow fever vaccination. Via MiXCR, TCRdb re-called the 5' RACE reads, giving one row per CDR3 protein. The sample lists about 260,000 distinct CDR3 sequences; 10% to 15% were seen once. The sequenced sample was CD4+ T cells sorted from PBMCs, obtained 45 days after the yellow fever booster vaccination. The origin of the receptors is a man aged 30 to 39 who received the YFV17D yellow fever vaccine. The CDR3 runs from the conserved cysteine through the conserved F or W. The D gene is left open where the match is weak. Only some rows state a clone size, as once, few, many or a class for expanded clones.

V gene: TRBV7-9
D gene: NA
clone size: few
J gene: TRBJ2-5
CDR3 protein: CASSFEGSEETQYF
CDR3 DNA: TGTGCCAGCAGCTTTGAGGGTTCGGAAGAGACCCAGTACTTC

V gene: TRBV12-3/TRBV12-4
D gene: TRBD2
clone size: NA
J gene: TRBJ2-1
CDR3 protein: CASSFAGLEKNNEQFF
CDR3 DNA: TGTGCCAGCAGTTTCGCGGGACTAGAGAAGAACAATGAGCAGTTCTTC

V gene: TRBV28
D gene: NA
clone size: few
J gene: TRBJ1-4
CDR3 protein: CATGSHNEKLFF
CDR3 DNA: TGTGCCACCGGGAGCCATAATGAAAAACTGTTTTTT

V gene: TRBV5-6
D gene: NA
clone size: few
J gene: TRBJ2-7
CDR3 protein: CASSLEGWEQYF
CDR3 DNA: TGTGCCAGCAGCTTGGAAGGGTGGGAGCAGTACTTC

V gene: TRBV20-1
D gene: TRBD2
clone size: few
J gene: TRBJ2-1
CDR3 protein: CSAGLAGGYNEQFF
CDR3 DNA: TGCAGTGCCGGGCTAGCGGGAGGTTACAATGAGCAGTTCTTC

V gene: TRBV18
D gene: TRBD1
clone size: few
J gene: TRBJ2-3
CDR3 protein: CASSRQGWLTDTQYF
CDR3 DNA: TGTGCCAGCTCACGACAGGGCTGGCTGACAGATACGCAGTATTTT

V gene: TRBV12-3/TRBV12-4
D gene: NA
clone size: NA
J gene: TRBJ1-3
CDR3 protein: CASSFPPTSGNTIYF
CDR3 DNA: TGTGCCAGCAGTTTTCCACCGACCTCTGGAAACACCATATATTTT

V gene: TRBV5-5
D gene: NA
clone size: NA
J gene: TRBJ2-1
CDR3 protein: CASSPFPGNEQFF
CDR3 DNA: TGTGCCAGCAGCCCGTTTCCGGGGAATGAGCAGTTCTTC

V gene: TRBV7-2
D gene: NA
clone size: few
J gene: TRBJ2-5
CDR3 protein: CASSLSPSQETQYF
CDR3 DNA: TGTGCCAGCAGCTTAAGTCCGAGCCAAGAGACCCAGTACTTC

V gene: TRBV12-5
D gene: TRBD1
clone size: NA
J gene: TRBJ1-5
CDR3 protein: CASATGGDQPQHF
CDR3 DNA: TGTGCTAGTGCAACAGGGGGCGATCAGCCCCAGCATTTT

V gene: TRBV9
D gene: NA
clone size: NA
J gene: TRBJ2-1
CDR3 protein: CASSERGDSYSYNEQFF
CDR3 DNA: TGTGCCAGCAGCGAGAGGGGAGACAGTTACTCCTACAATGAGCAGTTCTTC

V gene: TRBV28
D gene: TRBD1
clone size: NA
J gene: TRBJ1-3
CDR3 protein: CASKGTGQGNTIYF
CDR3 DNA: TGTGCCAGCAAAGGGACAGGGCAAGGAAACACCATATATTTT

V gene: TRBV6-1
D gene: NA
clone size: NA
J gene: TRBJ2-6
CDR3 protein: CASSRNDRSSGANVLTF
CDR3 DNA: TGTGCCAGCAGCCGAAACGACAGGTCCTCTGGGGCCAACGTCCTGACTTTC

V gene: TRBV5-1
D gene: NA
clone size: NA
J gene: TRBJ2-3
CDR3 protein: CASSLRGFAQYF
CDR3 DNA: TGCGCCAGCAGCCTTCGGGGGTTTGCGCAGTATTTT